This TCR beta chain was captured in a study of beta chain features in type 1 diabetes. Study outcomes and limitations: For patients and controls alike, PCR might favor shorter templates to the same degree. All four CD4+ subsets from Type 1 diabetes patients carried moderately but significantly shorter TCRB CDR3s.

Reverse transcription of all isolated RNA meant that expressed TCRB transcripts were sequenced. Samples of naive, central memory and regulatory T cells yielded a mean of around 3.8 million reads. This table comes from immunoSEQ multiplex PCR, and its TCRdb copy is limited to in-frame clones, with some not included. The sample holds about 700,000 clones, roughly an eighth seen once. Blood was collected once per donor into heparin, averaging around 120 mL. Isolation of CD4+ naive, central memory, regulatory and stem cell-like memory cells was achieved by sorting via CD45RO/CCR7/CD25/CD127/CD95/CD27. This clone was counted between two and nine times. Antigen: not known. V lost 5 bases and J lost 2; bases outside the gene matches: 8. The V gene's germline CDR1 is SEHNR and CDR2 FQNEAQ (reference sequence). The CDR3 consists of 15 residues.

Source material: naive CD4+ T cells from blood. The gene calls are TRBV7-9 and TRBJ2-5; 7 bases fit TRBD1. The receptor's source is a man aged 18 to 30 with type 1 diabetes. The CDR3, as DNA: TGTGCCAGCAGCGCCAAACAGGGGAATCAAGAGACCCAGTACTTC. Its protein is CASSAKQGNQETQYF.